The sequence of this T cell receptor beta chain was determined in a study of T cell responses to AZD1222 COVID-19 vaccine. Comments on this clone: Its specificity is unknown.

The CDR3 runs 14 residues. Germline trimming cut 5 bases from V and 4 bases from J; bases unmatched to any gene: 6. Germline V lookup: CDR1 SNHLY, CDR2 FYNNEI. Study-wide results and caveats: Baseline seropositives among AZD1222 recipients totaled only 6 or 7. All repertoire sampling was performed exclusively after the peak T cell response.

Method: immunoSEQ multiplex PCR; TCRdb's copy keeps in-frame clones and lacks some. This sample yields about 160,000 clones, of which 92% are seen a single time; 2.5% to 3.5% belongs to the top ten. Sequences were derived from peripheral blood, sampled 28 days after the second AZD1222 dose. The clonotype comes from an adult who received the AZD1222 COVID-19 vaccine. The V gene is TRBV2, the J gene TRBJ1-1; TRBD1 matches at 8 bases. CDR3 sequence (DNA): TGTGCCAGCAGTCGCCCGACAGGGGTCACTGAAGCTTTCTTT. Its protein is CASSRPTGVTEAFF.